The 28 T cell receptor beta chains below were found in one sample sequenced in a study of cytomegalovirus exposure and HLA in healthy donors. Vbeta (60) and Jbeta (13) primers were used in the PCR. Data came from immunoSEQ multiplex PCR; TCRdb stores just in-frame clones and leaves some out. The table records 110,000 or so clones, about 12% of them present only once. Sequencing used PBMCs. The source is a man in his forties or fifties in good health and CMV-seropositive.

This clone came up a few times. This chain connects TRBV29-1 to TRBJ1-5, with D unclear. The CDR3 is 13 residues long. Germline assignment: CDR1 SQVTM and CDR2 ANQGSEA. Trimming took off 2 bases at V and 7 bases at J, with 12 bases between the two ends. The CDR3, as DNA: TGCAGCGTTGAAAAGGAGGGTGGCCAGCCCCAGCATTTT. Amino acid sequence: CSVEKEGGQPQHF. Using reference TRBV29-1 and TRBJ1-5 for the parts outside the CDR3, the full variable domain is SAVISQKPSRDICQRGTSLTIQCQVDSQVTMMFWYRQQPGQSLTLIATANQGSEATYESGFVIDKFPISRPNLTFSTLTVSNMSPEDSSIYLCSVEKEGGQPQHFGDGTRLSIL.

The table lists this clone with a few counts. The V call is TRBV5-1, the J call TRBJ2-2; 9 bases match TRBD1. This CDR3 spans 16 amino acids. The germline V gene encodes CDR1 SGHRS and CDR2 YFSETQ. V was clipped by 0 bases and J by 4 bases; unmatched bases: 4. This chain's CDR3 is CASSLDWTGATGELFF. The CDR3 nucleotides read TGCGCCAGCAGCTTGGATTGGACAGGGGCCACCGGGGAGCTGTTTTTT.

The chain carries TRBV5-1 and TRBJ2-3, with no clear D. CDR3 length: 18 residues. Germline V gene lookup returns CDR1 SGHRS and CDR2 YFSETQ. With 3 bases removed from V and 0 bases from J, the gap between germline ends came to 20 bases. Written as DNA, the CDR3 is TGCGCCAGCAGCTCACCCCTTGGTGGCGGCTCTAGCACAGATACGCAGTATTTT. Translation: CASSSPLGGGSSTDTQYF.

This clone came up a few times. The V and J genes are TRBV28 and TRBJ2-3, with 8 bases lining up with TRBD2. Germline trimming cut 2 bases from V and 5 bases from J; bases unmatched to any gene: 6. Germline V gives CDR1 MDHEN, CDR2 SYDVKM. The length of the CDR3 is 15 residues. The CDR3 protein is CASSLDPREGDTQYF. CDR3 in DNA: TGTGCCAGCAGTTTAGATCCCCGGGAGGGAGATACGCAGTATTTT.

This clone has only a few counts. This chain connects TRBV19 to TRBJ2-5, with D perhaps TRBD2 (7 bases). CDR1 is LNHDA and CDR2 is SQIVND in the germline V gene (reference sequence). The CDR3 totals 16 residues. V dropped 3 bases and J dropped 5 bases, with 19 bases sitting between them. The CDR3 sequence: CASSIGAGEGLETQYF. CDR3 coding DNA: TGTGCCAGTAGTATCGGGGCAGGGGAGGGATTGGAGACCCAGTACTTC.

This clone has more than one count but fewer than ten. The chain recombines TRBV4-1 with TRBJ2-2, with D unclear. The V gene's germline CDR1 is MGHRA and CDR2 YSYEKL. The CDR3 has 15 amino acids. The V end was cut by 4 bases, the J end by 4 bases, with 13 bases between. The CDR3 reads CASSPIQVATGELFF. CDR3 coding DNA: TGCGCCAGCAGCCCCATCCAAGTAGCCACCGGGGAGCTGTTTTTT.

This clone was seen a handful of times. V and J are TRBV7-3 and TRBJ1-1, with unresolved D. The V and J ends lost 4 bases and 0 bases respectively, with 6 bases between them. The CDR3 loop spans 13 amino acids. Germline CDR1 is SGHTA and CDR2 is FQGTGA. The CDR3 sequence: CASSSDMNTEAFF. In DNA form, the CDR3 reads TGTGCCAGCAGCTCTGACATGAACACTGAAGCTTTCTTT.

J is TRBJ2-7 and V is TRBV15; D call uncertain. Germline-derived CDR1 and CDR2 are LNHNV and YYDKDF (reference sequence). The CDR3 sequence is 12 residues long. Between the trimmed V and J ends, which lost 0 bases and 3 bases, there was a span of 3 bases. CDR3 residues: CATSRDYYEQYF. The CDR3 DNA follows: TGTGCCACCAGCAGAGACTACTACGAGCAGTACTTC.

V and J are TRBV9 and TRBJ2-3, with 8 bases matching TRBD2. Trimming took 1 base from V and 2 from J; bases not matched to a gene: 3. Per germline, CDR1 SGDLS and CDR2 YYNGEE. The CDR3 extends over 15 amino acids. This CDR3 is CASSVSSGHTDTQYF. For the CDR3, the DNA is TGTGCCAGCAGCGTATCTAGCGGGCACACAGATACGCAGTATTTT. The full variable domain, its missing parts supplied by reference TRBV9 and TRBJ2-3, is DSGVTQTPKHLITATGQRVTLRCSPRSGDLSVYWYQQSLDQGLQFLIQYYNGEERAKGNILERFSAQQFPDLHSELNLSSLELGDSALYFCASSVSSGHTDTQYFGPGTRLTVL.

The chain uses TRBV6-1 and TRBJ1-1; TRBD1 matches 8 bases. J was trimmed by 5 bases and V by 0 bases; bases with no gene match: 11. The CDR3 is 17 amino acids. Germline lookup yields CDR1 MNHNS and CDR2 SASEGT. CDR3 bases: TGTGCCAGCAGTGAAGCAGAGGGTGACAGGGGAGGAACTGAAGCTTTCTTT. It is translated as CASSEAEGDRGGTEAFF.

This chain connects TRBV6-1 to TRBJ2-3; TRBD2 matches 13 bases. Germline V gene sequence: CDR1 MNHNS, CDR2 SASEGT. This CDR3 spans 16 amino acids. V shed 4 bases, J shed 3 bases, and the junction held 4 bases outside the gene matches. The DNA for the CDR3 is TGTGCCAGCAGTGTACGGACTAGCGGGAGTACAGATACGCAGTATTTT. Translation gives CASSVRTSGSTDTQYF.

This clone occurred many times. This CDR3 is CASSRTGEETQYF. As DNA, the CDR3 is TGTGCCAGCAGTAGGACAGGGGAGGAGACCCAGTACTTC. This sequence joins TRBV5-4 and TRBJ2-5; the match to TRBD1 covers 9 bases. V lost 5 bases and J lost 5; bases outside the gene matches: 4. Germline CDR1 SGHNT, CDR2 YYREEE (reference sequence). The CDR3 extends over 13 amino acids.

The chain is built from TRBV10-2 and TRBJ2-5; 8 bases line up with TRBD1. Germline V gene data show CDR1 as WSHSY and CDR2 as SAAADI. Trimming at V came to 2 bases and at J to 5 bases, leaving 7 bases not matched to a gene. This CDR3 contains 15 residues. The CDR3 DNA follows: TGCGCCAGCAGTGAGGCTCCAGGGGGCAGGGAGACCCAGTACTTC. It yields the protein CASSEAPGGRETQYF.

Notes on this clone: Other DNA sequences in this sample translate to the same CDR3. In nucleotides, the CDR3 is TGCGCCAGCAGCCAAAGAGGAGGAAGCACAGATACGCAGTATTTT. It yields the protein CASSQRGGSTDTQYF. This chain connects TRBV4-3 to TRBJ2-3, with a possible D match to TRBD2 (5 bases). V lost 2 bases and J lost 0, with 9 bases in between. Germline V gene data show CDR1 as LGHNA and CDR2 as YSLEER. The CDR3 is 15 residues long.

This clone was seen a handful of times. The chain's CDR3 is CASSEPQKGGTAKNIQYF. DNA for the CDR3: TGTGCCAGCAGTGAACCACAAAAAGGGGGAACGGCCAAAAACATTCAGTACTTC. The chain carries TRBV2 and TRBJ2-4, with D possibly being TRBD1 (6 bases). In germline, CDR1 is SNHLY, CDR2 FYNNEI. Trimming left V 2 bases short and J 1 base short, with 18 bases between. The CDR3 sequence is 18 residues long.

The sample holds a few counts of this clone. The gene calls are TRBV5-1 and TRBJ2-3; D unresolved. The germline V gene has CDR1 SGHRS and CDR2 YFSETQ. The CDR3 has 14 residues. V dropped 0 bases and J dropped 4 bases, with 9 bases sitting between them. CDR3 protein: CASSLVLTADTQYF. The CDR3 bases are TGCGCCAGCAGCTTGGTACTAACCGCAGATACGCAGTATTTT.

This clone was observed a handful of times. The chain uses TRBV5-1 and TRBJ2-7; the match to TRBD1 covers 11 bases. The J segment lost 1 base and the V segment lost 4 bases, leaving 7 bases of the junction unmatched. Per germline, CDR1 SGHRS and CDR2 YFSETQ. The CDR3 runs to 16 residues. Here the CDR3 DNA reads TGCGCCAGCAGCCCAGGCGGGACAGGGGGATCCTACGAGCAGTACTTC. Its protein product is CASSPGGTGGSYEQYF.

This clone was observed a few times. V is TRBV5-4 and J is TRBJ2-3; 8 nucleotides line up with TRBD2. Germline-derived CDR1 and CDR2 are SGHNT and YYREEE (reference sequence). Trimming removed 4 bases from V and 2 bases from J; junction bases left unmatched: 6. The CDR3 has 15 amino acids. Here the CDR3 reads CASSPGGRPTDTQYF. The CDR3 DNA sequence: TGTGCCAGCAGCCCGGGGGGGAGACCCACAGATACGCAGTATTTT.

This clone was detected a few times. This chain links TRBV27 with TRBJ2-7, with D possibly TRBD1 on 6 matching bases. Trimming removed 5 bases at V and 3 bases at J, with 14 bases between. Germline V lookup: CDR1 MNHEY, CDR2 SMNVEV (reference sequence). The CDR3 is made up of 14 amino acids. The CDR3 loop is CASSLQGQSYEQYF. CDR3 DNA sequence: TGTGCCAGCAGTCTCCAGGGGCAGAGCTACGAGCAGTACTTC.

This clone came up a few times. The chain combines TRBV6-1 with TRBJ2-1; D ambiguous. V lost 5 bases and J 5 bases, leaving 4 bases between the germline ends. Germline CDR1 is MNHNS and CDR2 is SASEGT. The CDR3 totals 11 residues. The CDR3 nucleotides read TGTGCCAGCAGTTCCGACAATGAGCAGTTCTTC. Encoded protein: CASSSDNEQFF.

CDR3: CASSKGLYYNEQFF. In DNA form, the CDR3 reads TGTGCCAGCAGCAAAGGACTATATTACAATGAGCAGTTCTTC. The rearrangement joins TRBV21-1 to TRBJ2-1; no check of the table's D call, TRBD2, against the DNA was made. TRBV21-1 is a pseudogene locus. The CDR3 loop spans 14 amino acids.

The chain is built from TRBV9 and TRBJ2-7, with TRBD1 matching over 7 bases. With 3 bases clipped from V and 0 bases from J, the junction kept 6 bases outside the gene matches. CDR3 length: 15 amino acids. CDR1 and CDR2 (germline): SGDLS, YYNGEE. CDR3 sequence: CASSARDRDSYEQYF. CDR3 in DNA: TGTGCCAGCAGCGCCCGGGACAGAGACTCCTACGAGCAGTACTTC.

This clone came up a few times. This chain links TRBV7-2 with TRBJ2-3, with D perhaps TRBD1 (5 bases). The germline V gene encodes CDR1 SGHTA and CDR2 FQGNSA. V lost 5 bases to trimming and J lost 3 bases, with 9 bases between them. The CDR3 loop spans 13 amino acids. The CDR3 region is CASSEQETDTQYF. The CDR3 region has the DNA TGTGCCAGCAGCGAACAGGAAACAGATACGCAGTATTTT.

This clone was recorded a few times. This rearrangement joins TRBV28 to TRBJ1-1; TRBD1 matches at 7 bases. Germline CDR1 is MDHEN and CDR2 is SYDVKM. J gave up 2 bases and V 6 bases, and 6 bases lay outside the gene matches. The CDR3 extends over 14 amino acids. CDR3 in DNA: TGTGCCAGCAGGAAACAGGGGTCCAACACTGAAGCTTTCTTT. Translation gives CASRKQGSNTEAFF.

The rearrangement links TRBV7-8 to TRBJ1-1; TRBD1 matches 8 bases. Trimming cost V 5 bases and J 4 bases; bases outside gene matches: 9. CDR3 length equals 15 residues. Germline V gene sequence: CDR1 SGHVS, CDR2 FQNEAQ. The CDR3, as DNA: TGTGCCAGCAGCCCCTGGACAGGGATTATCACTGAAGCTTTCTTT. Translation: CASSPWTGIITEAFF.

This clone has just a few counts. The chain is built from TRBV29-1 and TRBJ2-3; 8 bases are a match to TRBD1. J lost 0 bases, V lost 4 bases, and 3 bases had no gene match. Germline V gene sequence: CDR1 SQVTM, CDR2 ANQGSEA. The length of the CDR3 is 14 residues. CDR3 loop: CSVVQGVSTDTQYF. The CDR3 DNA reads TGCAGCGTTGTACAGGGGGTTAGCACAGATACGCAGTATTTT.

V is TRBV10-1 and J is TRBJ2-4; TRBD2 aligns across 10 bases. Germline V gene data show CDR1 as WNHNN and CDR2 as SYGVQD (reference sequence). The junction had 2 bases not matched to a gene; V was cut back by 1 base and J by 5 bases. The CDR3 runs 15 residues. CDR3 nucleotide sequence: TGCGCCAGCAGTGAGTGGCTAGCGGGAGAAAACATTCAGTACTTC. Residues: CASSEWLAGENIQYF.

This clone was found a few times. The chain employs TRBV5-6 and TRBJ2-1, with a weak D call TRBD2 (8 bases). Germline values: CDR1 SGHDT, CDR2 YYEEEE. With 4 bases removed from V and 14 bases from J, the gap between germline ends came to 28 bases. The CDR3 contains 16 residues. The CDR3 region has the DNA TGTGCCAGCAGCCGGGGGGGAGACAGGGAAGAAAGTGGGGAGTTCTTC. This encodes CASSRGGDREESGEFF.